A single sample is the source of the 19 T cell receptor beta chains below, sequenced in a study of cytomegalovirus exposure and HLA in healthy donors. Use of 60 Vbeta and 13 Jbeta primers characterized the PCR. Some clones are missing from TCRdb's copy, which holds only in-frame ones; the method was immunoSEQ multiplex PCR. Seen here are 150,000 to 200,000 clones, 81% observed once, and the top ten hold 3.8%. Sample: PBMCs. Receptors originate from a man aged 45-60 years in good health and CMV-seronegative.

This clone occurred a few times. DNA of the CDR3: TGTGCCAGCAGCATGGACTACGGCTACGAGCAGTACTTC. Translated, it gives CASSMDYGYEQYF. The chain has TRBV7-8 and TRBJ2-7; D may be TRBD2 (6 bases). Germline assignment: CDR1 SGHVS and CDR2 FQNEAQ. The germline V and J ends were trimmed by 5 bases and 3 bases, with 11 bases remaining between them. The CDR3 consists of 13 residues.

V and J are TRBV10-3 and TRBJ2-3; 10 bases map to TRBD1. This CDR3 comprises 14 residues. Germline loops: CDR1 ENHRY, CDR2 SYGVKD. Trimming removed 5 bases from V and 8 bases from J; junction bases left unmatched: 7. This chain's CDR3 is CAISPDRGPATQYF. The CDR3 nucleotides read TGTGCCATCAGTCCCGACAGGGGGCCGGCTACGCAGTATTTT.

The rearrangement links TRBV20-1 to TRBJ1-1, with D tentatively TRBD1 (6 bases). CDR1 and CDR2 from the germline V gene are DFQATT and SNEGSKA (reference sequence). Trimming pared 5 bases from V and 14 bases from J, leaving 15 bases between. The CDR3 sequence is 10 residues long. This CDR3 is CSAGDMQGFF. CDR3 sequence (DNA): TGCAGTGCTGGGGACATGCAGGGGTTCTTT.

The chain is built from TRBV9 and TRBJ1-1, with 7 nucleotides matching TRBD1. The CDR3 runs 13 residues. Trimming removed 7 bases from V and 2 bases from J; junction bases left unmatched: 5. Looked up from germline, CDR1 is SGDLS and CDR2 is YYNGEE. The CDR3 spells CASSRGFNTEAFF. CDR3 nucleotide sequence: TGTGCCAGCTCCAGGGGGTTCAACACTGAAGCTTTCTTT.

This clone was found a few times. The J gene is TRBJ1-1, the V gene TRBV5-3; no clear D gene. TRBV5-3 is treated as an ORF (open reading frame) with a function not yet certain. V lost 4 bases to trimming and J lost 8 bases, with 6 bases between them. The CDR3 has 10 residues. The CDR3 loop reads CARSPHEAFF. The DNA for the CDR3 is TGTGCCAGAAGCCCACACGAAGCTTTCTTT.

The rearrangement links TRBV11-2 to TRBJ2-5, with D maybe TRBD1 (6 bases). The CDR3 extends over 14 amino acids. V dropped 5 bases and J dropped 3 bases, with 13 bases sitting between them. Looked up from germline, CDR1 is SGHAT and CDR2 is FQNNGV. The CDR3 nucleotides are TGTGCCAGCAGCCCTACAGGGACAAAAGAGACCCAGTACTTC. Its translation is CASSPTGTKETQYF.

The chain has TRBV6-5 and TRBJ2-7; tentatively, D is TRBD2 (5 bases). The germline V gene encodes CDR1 MNHEY and CDR2 SVGAGI. Trimming removed 0 bases from V and 5 bases from J, with 14 bases in between. CDR3 length: 15 residues. CDR3 sequence reads: CASSYSTLGVDEQYF. CDR3 sequence (DNA): TGTGCCAGCAGTTACTCGACTCTCGGGGTCGACGAGCAGTACTTC.

Regarding this clone: Mismatch with germline at one junction end may stem from a read error. The V and J genes are TRBV7-6 and TRBJ1-1; D remains ambiguous. Per the germline V gene, CDR1 is SGHVS and CDR2 is FNYEAQ. The CDR3 covers 13 residues. Here the CDR3 reads CASSLAANTEAFF. CDR3 nucleotide sequence: TGTGCCAGCAGCCTAGCGGCGAACACTGAAGCTTTCTTT.

This chain links TRBV5-6 with TRBJ2-7, with 7 bases that match TRBD1. Germline V gene lookup returns CDR1 SGHDT and CDR2 YYEEEE. This CDR3 has 19 residues. J was trimmed by 2 bases and V by 1 base; bases with no gene match: 18. CDR3 residues: CASSLPIYPRDSNTYEQYF. The CDR3 nucleotides read TGTGCCAGCAGCTTGCCCATTTACCCCCGGGACAGTAACACCTACGAGCAGTACTTC.

The V gene is TRBV7-2, the J gene TRBJ1-3; 9 positions match TRBD1. V lost 5 bases and J lost 0; bases outside the gene matches: 2. The germline V gene has CDR1 SGHTA and CDR2 FQGNSA. This CDR3 spans 15 amino acids. The CDR3 DNA reads as TGTGCCAGCAGCCGGACAGGGGACTCTGGAAACACCATATATTTT. Translating it yields CASSRTGDSGNTIYF.

V usage is TRBV18 and J usage is TRBJ1-5; D is possibly TRBD1 (5 bases). CDR3 length: 15 residues. Deletions cut 3 bases from V and 6 bases from J, with 15 bases between. Germline CDR1 is KGHSH and CDR2 is LQKENI. Written as DNA, the CDR3 is TGTGCCAGCTCACCTGGGGGGTTGGTGGGTCAGCCCCAGCATTTT. It specifies CASSPGGLVGQPQHF.

The V and J genes are TRBV7-3 and TRBJ2-1; 10 bases are a match to TRBD1. With 5 bases clipped from V and 2 bases from J, the junction kept 3 bases outside the gene matches. This CDR3 has 15 residues. From germline, CDR1 is SGHTA and CDR2 FQGTGA. In DNA, the CDR3 is TGTGCCAGCAGCCCAGGGACAGGGGCCTACAATGAGCAGTTCTTC. Its protein product is CASSPGTGAYNEQFF.

The chain combines TRBV12-5 with TRBJ1-5; the D gene is possibly TRBD1 (5 bases). Germline lookup yields CDR1 LGHNT and CDR2 FRNRAP. This CDR3 is 15 amino acids long. The V gene lost 5 bases and the J gene lost 2 bases, with 13 bases spanning the gap. The CDR3 loop reads CASGPGTGGNQPQHF. Here the CDR3 DNA reads TGTGCTAGTGGTCCCGGGACTGGGGGCAATCAGCCCCAGCATTTT. The whole variable domain, filled in from reference TRBV12-5 and TRBJ1-5, reads DARVTQTPRHKVTEMGQEVTMRCQPILGHNTVFWYRQTMMQGLELLAYFRNRAPLDDSGMPKDRFSAEMPDATLATLKIQPSEPRDSAVYFCASGPGTGGNQPQHFGDGTRLSIL.

This clone was observed a few times. This chain links TRBV5-4 with TRBJ2-7, with 7 bases lining up with TRBD2. CDR1 SGHNT and CDR2 YYREEE come from the germline V gene (reference sequence). With 5 bases clipped from V and 5 bases from J, the junction kept 10 bases outside the gene matches. The CDR3 length is 14 residues. The CDR3 spells CASSPWGGRDEQYF. DNA of the CDR3: TGTGCCAGCAGTCCCTGGGGGGGAAGGGACGAGCAGTACTTC.

The V gene is TRBV4-2, the J gene TRBJ2-2; D is ambiguous. The length of the CDR3 is 16 residues. Germline V gene lookup returns CDR1 LGHNA and CDR2 YNFKEQ. Trimming shortened V by 0 bases and J by 2 bases, and 10 bases separated the two germline ends. CDR3 sequence: CASSQDRRRNTGELFF. The CDR3 coding sequence is TGTGCCAGCAGCCAAGATAGGCGGAGAAACACCGGGGAGCTGTTTTTT.

The chain couples TRBV5-1 to TRBJ1-1; D perhaps matches TRBD1 (5 bases). Deletions cut 0 bases from V and 4 bases from J, with 10 bases between. The germline V gene encodes CDR1 SGHRS and CDR2 YFSETQ. The CDR3 consists of 14 residues. CDR3 loop: CASSLGSGGTEAFF. For the CDR3, the DNA is TGCGCCAGCAGCTTGGGCTCCGGGGGCACTGAAGCTTTCTTT.

This clone was observed a handful of times. V and J are TRBV13 and TRBJ2-2; TRBD1 might be the D (5 bases). Germline CDR1 reads PRHDT; CDR2 reads FYEKMQ (reference sequence). The CDR3 consists of 15 residues. Trimming took 3 bases from V and 2 from J, leaving 10 bases between them. CDR3 region: CASSFFQGNTGELFF. CDR3 DNA: TGTGCCAGCAGCTTTTTCCAGGGCAACACCGGGGAGCTGTTTTTT.

V gene TRBV19 combines with J gene TRBJ1-1, with a tentative D call TRBD1 (6 bases). Trimming shortened V by 6 bases and J by 0 bases, and 11 bases separated the two germline ends. The CDR3 sequence is 14 residues long. The germline V gene has CDR1 LNHDA and CDR2 SQIVND (reference sequence). In DNA, the CDR3 is TGTGCCAGTAGGAGTGGACAGTTGAACACTGAAGCTTTCTTT. Amino acid sequence: CASRSGQLNTEAFF.

V is TRBV5-6 and J is TRBJ2-5; the match to TRBD2 covers 7 bases. The CDR3 spans 16 residues. J lost 0 bases, V lost 3 bases, and 8 bases had no gene match. Germline CDR1 reads SGHDT; CDR2 reads YYEEEE. CDR3 sequence: CASSWGGSKYQETQYF. The CDR3 region has the DNA TGTGCCAGCAGCTGGGGGGGAAGCAAGTACCAAGAGACCCAGTACTTC.